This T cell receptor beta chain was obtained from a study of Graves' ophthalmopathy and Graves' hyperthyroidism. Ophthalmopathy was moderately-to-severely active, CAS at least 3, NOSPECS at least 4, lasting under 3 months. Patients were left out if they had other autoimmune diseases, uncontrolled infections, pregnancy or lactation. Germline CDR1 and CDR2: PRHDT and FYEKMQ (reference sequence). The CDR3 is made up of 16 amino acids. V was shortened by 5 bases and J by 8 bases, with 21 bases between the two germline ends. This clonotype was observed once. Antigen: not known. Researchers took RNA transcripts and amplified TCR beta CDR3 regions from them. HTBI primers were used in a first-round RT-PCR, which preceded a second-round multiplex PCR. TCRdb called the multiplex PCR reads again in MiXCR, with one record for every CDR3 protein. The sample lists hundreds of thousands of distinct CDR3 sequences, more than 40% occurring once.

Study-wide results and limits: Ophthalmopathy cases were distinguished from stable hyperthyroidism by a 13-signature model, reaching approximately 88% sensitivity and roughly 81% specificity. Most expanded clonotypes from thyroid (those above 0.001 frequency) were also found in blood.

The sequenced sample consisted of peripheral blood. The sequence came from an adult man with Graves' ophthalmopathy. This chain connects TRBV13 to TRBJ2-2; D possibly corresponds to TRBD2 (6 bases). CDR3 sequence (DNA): TGTGCCAGCAGCCTCCTGGCTTCTAGGGGAGGTGGGGAGCTGTTTTTT. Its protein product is CASSLLASRGGGELFF.